Listed below are T cell receptor beta chains from one sample, sequenced in a study of response to subunit inactivated influenza vaccine. MiXCR was run by TCRdb on the RT-PCR reads, yielding one entry per CDR3 protein. The repertoire holds about 570,000 distinct CDR3 sequences, with about 12% as singletons. The sequences come from PBMCs from blood, collected on the day of vaccination. The receptors shown here come from a man aged 50-59 years who received an inactivated influenza vaccine. Both conserved end residues are part of each CDR3.

J gene: TRBJ2-1; V gene: TRBV20-1; CDR3 protein: CSAARSGVEQFF
J gene: TRBJ2-7; V gene: TRBV6-1; CDR3 protein: CASSTPPGTGGFYEQYF
J gene: TRBJ2-3; V gene: TRBV30; CDR3 protein: CAWSVLDTQYF
J gene: TRBJ1-3; V gene: TRBV11-2; CDR3 protein: CASSLDPQGAAGNTIYF
J gene: TRBJ1-1; V gene: TRBV6-1; CDR3 protein: CASSEGGVNTEAFF
J gene: TRBJ2-1; V gene: TRBV9; CDR3 protein: CASSVGSGSRGEQFF
J gene: TRBJ2-3; V gene: TRBV10-3; CDR3 protein: CAVLAGGLNTQYF
J gene: TRBJ2-7; V gene: TRBV30; CDR3 protein: CAWSDTGLQQYF
J gene: TRBJ2-5; V gene: TRBV20-1; CDR3 protein: CSARVTGETQYF
J gene: TRBJ1-4; V gene: TRBV29-1; CDR3 protein: CSVVVSEKLFF
J gene: TRBJ1-5; V gene: TRBV30; CDR3 protein: CAWSVMGYQPQHF
J gene: TRBJ2-6; V gene: TRBV11-1; CDR3 protein: CASSLRQGASGANVLTF
J gene: TRBJ2-7; V gene: TRBV15; CDR3 protein: CATSPGQPSYEQYF
J gene: TRBJ2-3; V gene: TRBV27; CDR3 protein: CASRVVAGGPDTQYF
J gene: TRBJ2-3; V gene: TRBV7-2; CDR3 protein: CASSSGQGTYTQYF
J gene: TRBJ2-5; V gene: TRBV12-3/TRBV12-4; CDR3 protein: CASRKTGFQETQYF
J gene: TRBJ2-2; V gene: TRBV10-3; CDR3 protein: CAISEQGTSGSTGELFF
J gene: TRBJ2-5; V gene: TRBV12-3/TRBV12-4; CDR3 protein: CASSTSGIETQYF
J gene: TRBJ1-1; V gene: TRBV9; CDR3 protein: CASSGGRGRAFF